Listed below are T cell receptor beta chains from one sample, sequenced in a study of blood T cell repertoires in COVID-19. Here immunoSEQ multiplex PCR was the method, and the copy in TCRdb shows in-frame clones only, minus some. The sample has some 490,000 clones; about nine tenths are singletons. The source material was PBMCs or T cells enriched from blood (not recorded which). The receptors originated from a woman aged 60-70 years who had recovered from COVID-19. The CDR3 runs from the conserved cysteine through the conserved F or W.

>TRBV7-2
CASSLAQGSGETQYF
>TRBV12-3/TRBV12-4
CASSLVDQPQHF
>TRBV11-2
CASIQGTGGFFNTEAFF
>TRBV6-5
CASSSGGADYGYTF
>TRBV11-2
CASSLGTGVGDTQYF
>TRBV19
CASSTGTGLSGANVLTF
>TRBV10-3
CAAGQAGAEKLFF
>TRBV6-5
CASSLAANYGYTF
>TRBV12-3/TRBV12-4
CASRHRQGGQYF
>TRBV5-5
CASSLGLAGARATQYF
>TRBV29-1
CSVTRGTHNEQFF
>TRBV27
CASSPMTGAPEAFF
>TRBV10-2
CASSDDVLAGAEETQYF
>TRBV3-1/TRBV3-2
CASSWAGTDTQYF
>TRBV28
CASSDTTSSYEQYF
>TRBV24-1
CATSDLAGAYNEQFF
>TRBV19
CASSIQRTGGNEQFF
>TRBV6-2/TRBV6-3
CASSGTLRGVQPQHF
>TRBV5-6
CASSSRDSNSPLHF
>TRBV5-6
CASSRRGPTIYGYTF
>TRBV6-1
CASSESTALNQPQHF
>TRBV3-1/TRBV3-2
CASRQGTQPSGANVLTF
>TRBV24-1
CATSATGTTYEQYF